This record looks at one T cell receptor beta chain sequence and its context. Its antigen is as yet unknown. TCRdb's copy holds only in-frame clones and misses some; the assay was immunoSEQ multiplex PCR. The sample yields tens of thousands of clones, 75% to 90% seen once. The CDR3 is made up of 17 amino acids. CDR1 and CDR2 from the germline V gene are GTSNPN and SVGIG (reference sequence). The ends lost 1 base at V and 5 bases at J; junction bases unmatched: 15. The source of the sample is a study of monozygotic twins with cystic fibrosis. Study as a whole: Library input was about 3 micrograms of fragmented DNA, with approximately 16 PCR cycles.

Findings and caveats of the study: Clonality was generally low (median approximately 0.009), higher in the most severe patients. J usage was most co-twin-similar in 8 of 16 pairs, V in 13. Monozygotic CF twin pairs shared significantly more nucleotide-identical clonotypes than unrelated CF individuals did.

The clonotype comes from a girl aged 2-10 years with cystic fibrosis. Sequencing used blood. The J gene is TRBJ1-2, the V gene TRBV30, with 8 bases fitting TRBD1. The DNA for the CDR3 is TGTGCCTGGAGTGGCCGAAACGCTCCTGGGACAGGATATGGCTACACCTTC. Translated: CAWSGRNAPGTGYGYTF.